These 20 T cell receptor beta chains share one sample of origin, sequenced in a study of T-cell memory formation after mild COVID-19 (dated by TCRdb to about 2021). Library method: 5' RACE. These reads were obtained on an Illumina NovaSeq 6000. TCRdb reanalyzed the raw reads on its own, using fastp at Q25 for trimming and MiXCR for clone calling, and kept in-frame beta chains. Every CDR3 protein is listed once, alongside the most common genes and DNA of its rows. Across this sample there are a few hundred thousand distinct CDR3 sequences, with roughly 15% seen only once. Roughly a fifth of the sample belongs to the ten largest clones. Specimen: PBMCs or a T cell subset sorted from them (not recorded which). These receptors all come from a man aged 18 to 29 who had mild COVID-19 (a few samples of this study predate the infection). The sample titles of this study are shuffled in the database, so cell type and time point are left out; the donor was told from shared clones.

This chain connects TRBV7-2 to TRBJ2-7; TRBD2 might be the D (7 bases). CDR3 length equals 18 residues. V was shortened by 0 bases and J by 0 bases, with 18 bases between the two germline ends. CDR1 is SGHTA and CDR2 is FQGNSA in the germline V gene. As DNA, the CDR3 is TGTGCCAGCAGCTTAGCAGGAGGGGGGGAGATAAGCTCCTACGAGCAGTACTTC. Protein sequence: CASSLAGGGEISSYEQYF.

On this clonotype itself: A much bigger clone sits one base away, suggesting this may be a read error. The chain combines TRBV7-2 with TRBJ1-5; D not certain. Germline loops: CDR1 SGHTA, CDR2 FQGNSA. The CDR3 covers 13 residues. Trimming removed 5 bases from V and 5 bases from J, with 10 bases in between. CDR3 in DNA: TGTGCCAGCAGCACACAGTGGGATCAGCCCCAGCATTTT. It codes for CASSTQWDQPQHF.

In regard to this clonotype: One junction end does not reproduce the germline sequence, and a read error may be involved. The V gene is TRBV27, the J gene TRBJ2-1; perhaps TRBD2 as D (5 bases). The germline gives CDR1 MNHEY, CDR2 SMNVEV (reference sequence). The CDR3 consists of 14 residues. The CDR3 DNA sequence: TGTGCCAGCGGTTTCGTTGAGTCGGGGAATGAGCAGTTCTTC. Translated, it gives CASGFVESGNEQFF.

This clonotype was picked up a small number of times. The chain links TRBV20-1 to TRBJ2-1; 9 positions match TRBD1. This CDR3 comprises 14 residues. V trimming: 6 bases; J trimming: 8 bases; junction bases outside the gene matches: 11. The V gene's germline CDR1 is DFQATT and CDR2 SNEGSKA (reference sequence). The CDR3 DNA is TGCAGTGCGACACAGGGGGCGCTTCTGCATGAGCAGTTCTTC. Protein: CSATQGALLHEQFF.

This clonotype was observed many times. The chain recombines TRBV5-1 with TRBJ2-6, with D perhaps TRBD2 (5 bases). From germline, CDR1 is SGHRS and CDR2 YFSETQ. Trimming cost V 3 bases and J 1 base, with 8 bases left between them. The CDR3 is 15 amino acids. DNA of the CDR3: TGCGCCAGCAGCTCCGGCGGGTCTGGGGCCAACGTCCTGACTTTC. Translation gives CASSSGGSGANVLTF.

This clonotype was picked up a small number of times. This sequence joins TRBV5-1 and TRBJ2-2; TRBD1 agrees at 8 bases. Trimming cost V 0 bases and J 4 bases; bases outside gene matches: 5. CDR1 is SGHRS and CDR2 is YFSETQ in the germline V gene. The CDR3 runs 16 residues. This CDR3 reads CASSLDRGLTTGELFF. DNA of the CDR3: TGCGCCAGCAGCTTGGACAGGGGGTTAACCACCGGGGAGCTGTTTTTT.

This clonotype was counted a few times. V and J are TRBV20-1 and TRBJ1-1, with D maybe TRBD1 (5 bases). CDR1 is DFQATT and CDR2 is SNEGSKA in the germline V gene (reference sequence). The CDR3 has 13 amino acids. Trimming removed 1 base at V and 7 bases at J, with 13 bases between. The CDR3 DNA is TGCAGTGCTAGAGGTCGACAGTCCTATGAAGCTTTCTTT. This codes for CSARGRQSYEAFF.

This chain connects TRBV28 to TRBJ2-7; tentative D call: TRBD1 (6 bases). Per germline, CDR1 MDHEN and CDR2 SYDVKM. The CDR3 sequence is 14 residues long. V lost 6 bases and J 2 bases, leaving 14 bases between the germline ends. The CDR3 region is CASRGSGATYEQYV. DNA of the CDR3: TGTGCCAGCAGGGGTTCAGGGGCGACCTACGAGCAGTACGTC.

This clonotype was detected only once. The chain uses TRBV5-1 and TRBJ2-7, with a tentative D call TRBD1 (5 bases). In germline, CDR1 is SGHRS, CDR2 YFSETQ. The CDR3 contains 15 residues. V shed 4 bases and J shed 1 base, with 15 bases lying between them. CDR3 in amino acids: CASSVTGDLSYEQYF. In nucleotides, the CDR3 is TGCGCCAGCAGCGTCACAGGCGACCTATCCTACGAGCAGTACTTC.

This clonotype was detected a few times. The CDR3 reads CASQPGQGATKNIQYF. CDR3 bases: TGCGCCAGCCAACCAGGGCAGGGGGCTACCAAAAACATTCAGTACTTC. The chain is built from TRBV5-1 and TRBJ2-4, with 8 nucleotides matching TRBD1. Germline loops: CDR1 SGHRS, CDR2 YFSETQ. V trimming: 7 bases; J trimming: 2 bases; junction bases outside the gene matches: 11. The CDR3 is 16 amino acids.

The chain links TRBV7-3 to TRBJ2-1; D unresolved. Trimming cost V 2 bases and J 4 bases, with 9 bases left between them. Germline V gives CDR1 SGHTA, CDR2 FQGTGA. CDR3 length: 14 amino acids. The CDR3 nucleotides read TGTGCCAGCAGCTTACGGGCTACATACAATGAGCAGTTCTTC. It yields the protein CASSLRATYNEQFF.

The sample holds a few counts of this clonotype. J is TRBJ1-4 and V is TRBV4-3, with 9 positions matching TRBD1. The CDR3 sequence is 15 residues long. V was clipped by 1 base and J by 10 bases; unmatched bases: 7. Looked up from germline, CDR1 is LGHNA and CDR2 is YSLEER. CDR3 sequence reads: CASSQVGDREGKLFF. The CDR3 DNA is TGCGCCAGCAGCCAAGTCGGGGACAGGGAAGGAAAACTGTTTTTT.

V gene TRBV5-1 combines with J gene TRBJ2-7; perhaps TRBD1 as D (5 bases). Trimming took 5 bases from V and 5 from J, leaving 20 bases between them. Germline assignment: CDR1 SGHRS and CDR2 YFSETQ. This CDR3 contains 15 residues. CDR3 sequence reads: CASSFGVTVTNEQYF. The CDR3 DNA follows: TGCGCCAGCAGTTTTGGGGTGACAGTAACTAACGAGCAGTACTTC. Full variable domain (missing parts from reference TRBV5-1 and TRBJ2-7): KAGVTQTPRYLIKTRGQQVTLSCSPISGHRSVSWYQQTPGQGLQFLFEYFSETQRNKGNFPGRFSGRQFSNSRSEMNVSTLELGDSALYLCASSFGVTVTNEQYFGPGTRLTVT.

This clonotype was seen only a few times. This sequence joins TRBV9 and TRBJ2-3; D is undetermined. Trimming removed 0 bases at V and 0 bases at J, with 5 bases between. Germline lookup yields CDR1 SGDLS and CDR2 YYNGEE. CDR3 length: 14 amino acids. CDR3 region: CASSVDPSTDTQYF. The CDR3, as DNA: TGTGCCAGCAGCGTAGACCCGAGCACAGATACGCAGTATTTT.

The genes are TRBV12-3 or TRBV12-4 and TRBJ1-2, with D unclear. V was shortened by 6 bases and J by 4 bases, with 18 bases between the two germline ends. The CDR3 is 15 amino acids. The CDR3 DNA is TGTGCCAGCAGCCCCGATAGGGCCAGTGGCTATGGCTACACCTTC. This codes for CASSPDRASGYGYTF.

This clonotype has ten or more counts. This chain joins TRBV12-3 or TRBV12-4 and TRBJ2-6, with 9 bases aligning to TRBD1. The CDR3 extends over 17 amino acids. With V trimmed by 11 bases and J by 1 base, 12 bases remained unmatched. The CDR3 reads CASHAGQGFSGANVLTF. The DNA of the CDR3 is TGTGCCTCACACGCGGGACAGGGTTTTTCTGGGGCCAACGTCCTGACTTTC.

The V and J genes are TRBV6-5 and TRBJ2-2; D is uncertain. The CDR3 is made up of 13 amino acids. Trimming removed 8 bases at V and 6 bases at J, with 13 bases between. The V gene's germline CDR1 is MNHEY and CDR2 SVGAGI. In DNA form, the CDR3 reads TGTGCCAGCGCGGCGGTCGACGCCGGGGAGCTGTTTTTT. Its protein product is CASAAVDAGELFF.

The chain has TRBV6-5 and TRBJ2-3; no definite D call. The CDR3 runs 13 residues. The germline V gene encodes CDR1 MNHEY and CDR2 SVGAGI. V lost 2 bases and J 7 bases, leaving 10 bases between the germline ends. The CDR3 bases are TGTGCCAGCAGTTACGCTCCGCGGAATACGCAGTATTTT. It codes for CASSYAPRNTQYF.

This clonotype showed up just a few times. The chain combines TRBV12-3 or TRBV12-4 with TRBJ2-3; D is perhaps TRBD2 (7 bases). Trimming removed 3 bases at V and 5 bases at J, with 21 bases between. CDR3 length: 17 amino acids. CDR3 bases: TGTGCCAGCAGTTTGACGGGGCGGGGGCCCCGAGAAGATACGCAGTATTTT. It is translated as CASSLTGRGPREDTQYF.

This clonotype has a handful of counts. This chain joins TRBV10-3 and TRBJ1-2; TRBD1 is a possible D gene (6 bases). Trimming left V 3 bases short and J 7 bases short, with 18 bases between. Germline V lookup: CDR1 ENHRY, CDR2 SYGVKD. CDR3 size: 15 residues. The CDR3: CAISDPGQNVGGYTF. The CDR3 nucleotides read TGTGCCATCAGTGATCCGGGACAAAATGTCGGTGGCTACACCTTC.